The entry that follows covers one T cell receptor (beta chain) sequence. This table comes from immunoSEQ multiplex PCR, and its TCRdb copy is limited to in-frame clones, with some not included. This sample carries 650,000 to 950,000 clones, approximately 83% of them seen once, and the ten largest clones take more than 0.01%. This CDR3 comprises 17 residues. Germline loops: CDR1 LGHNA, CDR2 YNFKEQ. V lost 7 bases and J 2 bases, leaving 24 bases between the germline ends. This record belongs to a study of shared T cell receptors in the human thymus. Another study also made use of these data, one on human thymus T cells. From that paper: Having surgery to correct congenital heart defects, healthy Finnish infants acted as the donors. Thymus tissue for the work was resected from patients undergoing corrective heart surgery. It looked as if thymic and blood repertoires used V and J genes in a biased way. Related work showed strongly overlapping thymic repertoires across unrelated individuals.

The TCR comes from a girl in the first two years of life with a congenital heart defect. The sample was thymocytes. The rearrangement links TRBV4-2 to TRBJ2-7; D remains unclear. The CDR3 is CASTDGLHVVRPYEQYF. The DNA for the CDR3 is TGTGCCAGCACCGACGGGTTACACGTTGTTCGTCCCTACGAGCAGTACTTC.